A selection of T cell receptor beta chains follows, all from one sample in a study of cytomegalovirus exposure and HLA in healthy donors. Here immunoSEQ multiplex PCR was the method, and the copy in TCRdb shows in-frame clones only, minus some. The table has about 49,000 clones, 94% seen once. Sequencing was done on a sample of PBMCs. Receptors were obtained from a woman under 30 in good health and CMV-seropositive. Both conserved end residues are part of each CDR3. Each record gives: J gene, CDR3 length, V gene, D gene, clone size, CDR3 DNA, CDR3 protein. The D gene is left open where the match is weak. A clone size is listed for some rows: how often the clone was seen (once, few, many), or a class if it is expanded.

J: TRBJ2-2; length: 13; V: TRBV7-9; D: -; size: -; DNA: TGTGCCAGCAGCTTAACGCGGACCGGGGAGCTGTTTTTT; CDR3: CASSLTRTGELFF
J: TRBJ2-7; length: 14; V: TRBV7-2; D: TRBD2; size: -; DNA: TGTGCCAGCAGCCCGGTAGCGGGGGGCTACGAGCAGTACTTC; CDR3: CASSPVAGGYEQYF
J: TRBJ2-1; length: 15; V: TRBV28; D: -; size: -; DNA: TGTGCCAGCAGTTCCTGGCGGAGGGTCGGGTTTGAGCAGTTCTTC; CDR3: CASSSWRRVGFEQFF
J: TRBJ2-1; length: 15; V: TRBV5-4; D: -; size: -; DNA: TGTGCCAGCAGCTTGGCAGCGAGGGCCTACAATGAGCAGTTCTTC; CDR3: CASSLAARAYNEQFF
J: TRBJ1-5; length: 15; V: TRBV19; D: -; size: -; DNA: TGTGCCAGTATGGACCCACCGACAGGTGATCAGCCCCAGCATTTT; CDR3: CASMDPPTGDQPQHF
J: TRBJ2-7; length: 12; V: TRBV29-1; D: TRBD1; size: -; DNA: TGCAGCGTTAGGGGGCCACTATACGAGCAGTACTTC; CDR3: CSVRGPLYEQYF
J: TRBJ1-2; length: 14; V: TRBV28; D: TRBD1; size: -; DNA: TGTGCCAGCAGTTTCACAACAGGGGGCACTGGCTACACCTTC; CDR3: CASSFTTGGTGYTF
J: TRBJ2-5; length: 17; V: TRBV27; D: TRBD2; size: once; DNA: TGTGCCAGCAGTTTAGTCGGGATAGCGGGATACAGAGAGACCCAGTACTTC; CDR3: CASSLVGIAGYRETQYF
J: TRBJ2-6; length: 17; V: TRBV6-1; D: -; size: -; DNA: TGTGCCAGCAGTGAAGCGGTTTCCGGGTCTGGGGCCAACGTCCTGACTTTC; CDR3: CASSEAVSGSGANVLTF
J: TRBJ2-7; length: 14; V: TRBV19; D: -; size: -; DNA: TGTGCCAGTAGCACCCGGGACTCCAGTTACGAGCAGTACTTC; CDR3: CASSTRDSSYEQYF
J: TRBJ2-6; length: 18; V: TRBV7-2; D: TRBD1; size: -; DNA: TGTGCCAGCAGCTTCGGGACAGGGGGATACGGTGGGGCCAACGTCCTGACTTTC; CDR3: CASSFGTGGYGGANVLTF
J: TRBJ2-6; length: 16; V: TRBV4-3; D: -; size: -; DNA: TGCGCCAGCAGCCAAGAGCAGTCCTCTGGGGCCAACGTCCTGACTTTC; CDR3: CASSQEQSSGANVLTF
J: TRBJ1-5; length: 14; V: TRBV6-6; D: TRBD1; size: -; DNA: TGTGCCAGCAGCCTTGGACAGGAATATCAGCCCCAGCATTTT; CDR3: CASSLGQEYQPQHF
J: TRBJ1-5; length: 13; V: TRBV19; D: TRBD1; size: -; DNA: TGTGCCAGTGGGGGGGACAGGGGCTTAGCCCAGCATTTT; CDR3: CASGGDRGLAQHF
J: TRBJ2-5; length: 12; V: TRBV19; D: -; size: once; DNA: TGTGCCAGTAGATCGACAGAAGAGACCCAGTACTTC; CDR3: CASRSTEETQYF
J: TRBJ2-2; length: 12; V: TRBV7-9; D: -; size: -; DNA: TGTGCCAGCAGCTTATCGGGCGGGGAGCTGTTTTTT; CDR3: CASSLSGGELFF
J: TRBJ1-1; length: 13; V: TRBV2; D: TRBD1; size: -; DNA: TGTGCCAGCCGCTACGGGACAGGGTTTGAAGCTTTCTTT; CDR3: CASRYGTGFEAFF
J: TRBJ2-3; length: 12; V: TRBV30; D: -; size: -; DNA: TGTGCCTGGAGTCTTACTCAAGATACGCAGTATTTT; CDR3: CAWSLTQDTQYF
J: TRBJ2-2; length: 15; V: TRBV6-5; D: TRBD2; size: -; DNA: TGTGCCAGCACTGAGCTAGCGGGAGCCACCGGGGAGCTGTTTTTT; CDR3: CASTELAGATGELFF
J: TRBJ2-7; length: 14; V: TRBV27; D: TRBD1; size: -; DNA: TGTGCCAGCAGTTTATCCAACAGGGGGCACGAGCAGTACTTC; CDR3: CASSLSNRGHEQYF
J: TRBJ1-2; length: 13; V: TRBV30; D: -; size: -; DNA: TGTGCCTGGAGTGCACGGGGGGGGAATGGCTACACCTTC; CDR3: CAWSARGGNGYTF
J: TRBJ2-3; length: 14; V: TRBV5-4; D: -; size: -; DNA: TGTGCCAGCAGCTTGGGACTAGAAGGGGATACGCAGTATTTT; CDR3: CASSLGLEGDTQYF
J: TRBJ1-1; length: 13; V: TRBV11-2; D: -; size: once; DNA: TGTGCCAGCAGCTCCACAGGGAACACTGAAGCTTTCTTT; CDR3: CASSSTGNTEAFF
J: TRBJ2-7; length: 14; V: TRBV5-1; D: TRBD2; size: -; DNA: TGCGCCAGCAGCCACCGGGGACTAGCATCCGAGCAGTACTTC; CDR3: CASSHRGLASEQYF
J: TRBJ2-7; length: 14; V: TRBV19; D: -; size: -; DNA: TGTGCCAGTAGTATCCGAGGAGGGACCTACGAGCAGTACTTC; CDR3: CASSIRGGTYEQYF
J: TRBJ2-2; length: 15; V: TRBV9; D: -; size: -; DNA: TGTGCTAGTACCGGTAGCGGATCCTCCACCGGGGAGCTGTTTTTT; CDR3: CASTGSGSSTGELFF
J: TRBJ2-1; length: 15; V: TRBV7-8; D: TRBD2; size: once; DNA: TGTGCCAGCAGCGGGGGACTAGGGCAGGGGAATGAGCAGTTCTTC; CDR3: CASSGGLGQGNEQFF
J: TRBJ2-1; length: 15; V: TRBV6-4; D: TRBD2; size: -; DNA: TGTGCCAGCAGTATGCTAGCGGGGACCTACAATGAGCAGTTCTTC; CDR3: CASSMLAGTYNEQFF
J: TRBJ2-1; length: 12; V: TRBV7-9; D: TRBD2; size: -; DNA: TGTGCCAGCAGCATCGGGACTAGCGAGCAGTTCTTC; CDR3: CASSIGTSEQFF
J: TRBJ2-7; length: 14; V: TRBV28; D: TRBD1; size: -; DNA: TGTGCCAGCAGTCTACAAGGGGGCGCCTACGAGCAGTACTTC; CDR3: CASSLQGGAYEQYF
J: TRBJ2-7; length: 14; V: TRBV5-1; D: TRBD2; size: -; DNA: TGCGCCAGCAGCCCGGGACTAGCAGTCTACGAGCAGTACTTC; CDR3: CASSPGLAVYEQYF
J: TRBJ2-1; length: 15; V: TRBV7-6; D: -; size: -; DNA: TGTGCCAGCAGCTCTCGGGAGTCTCCCTACAATGAGCAGTTCTTC; CDR3: CASSSRESPYNEQFF
J: TRBJ2-3; length: 15; V: TRBV5-1; D: -; size: -; DNA: TGCGCCAGCAGCTTCTCGGGGTTGAGGACAGATACGCAGTATTTT; CDR3: CASSFSGLRTDTQYF
J: TRBJ2-7; length: 16; V: TRBV5-1; D: TRBD2; size: -; DNA: TGCGCCAGCAGCTTGGGTGGCGGGAGGCCGCCCGGCGAGCAGTACTTC; CDR3: CASSLGGGRPPGEQYF
J: TRBJ2-2; length: 17; V: TRBV4-3; D: TRBD2; size: once; DNA: TGCGCCAGCAGCCAAGAACCTAGCGGGAGGAACACCGGGGAGCTGTTTTTT; CDR3: CASSQEPSGRNTGELFF
J: TRBJ2-2; length: 16; V: TRBV28; D: TRBD2; size: once; DNA: TGTGCCAGCAGCCCTCCTCTAGCGGGAGGCGCCGGGGAGCTGTTTTTT; CDR3: CASSPPLAGGAGELFF
J: TRBJ2-1; length: 15; V: TRBV6-6; D: TRBD2; size: -; DNA: TGTGCCAGCAGACCCGGGACTAGCGGGAGGAATGAGCAGTTCTTC; CDR3: CASRPGTSGRNEQFF
J: TRBJ2-7; length: 15; V: TRBV10-3; D: TRBD1; size: once; DNA: TGTGCCATCAGTGAGTCGGCAGGGGGCAATAACGAGCAGTACTTC; CDR3: CAISESAGGNNEQYF
J: TRBJ2-5; length: 16; V: TRBV7-6; D: TRBD2; size: -; DNA: TGTGCCAGCAGCTTAGCATTTAGCGGGATGCAAGAGACCCAGTACTTC; CDR3: CASSLAFSGMQETQYF
J: TRBJ2-1; length: 15; V: TRBV28; D: TRBD2; size: -; DNA: TGTGCCAGCAGTTTCGGGACTAGCAGAAACAATGAGCAGTTCTTC; CDR3: CASSFGTSRNNEQFF
J: TRBJ2-3; length: 16; V: TRBV5-4; D: -; size: -; DNA: TGTGCCAGCAGCTTGGCCCCGGGGAGAGGCACAGATACGCAGTATTTT; CDR3: CASSLAPGRGTDTQYF
J: TRBJ2-3; length: 14; V: TRBV7-6; D: TRBD2; size: -; DNA: TGTGCCAGCAGCCAACTAGCGGCCACAGATACGCAGTATTTT; CDR3: CASSQLAATDTQYF
J: TRBJ1-5; length: 13; V: TRBV28; D: -; size: -; DNA: TGTGCCAGCAGTTTACCGGGGATTCCGCCCCAGCATTTT; CDR3: CASSLPGIPPQHF
J: TRBJ2-7; length: 12; V: TRBV30; D: -; size: -; DNA: TGTGCCTGGAGTGTCGGTGATTACGAGCAGTACTTC; CDR3: CAWSVGDYEQYF
J: TRBJ1-1; length: 14; V: TRBV6-5; D: -; size: -; DNA: TGTGCCAGCAGTTACTCGACGGCAGGGACTGAAGCTTTCTTT; CDR3: CASSYSTAGTEAFF
J: TRBJ2-1; length: 14; V: TRBV11-2; D: -; size: -; DNA: TGTGCCAGCAGCCCGGACGGACTTTACAATGAGCAGTTCTTC; CDR3: CASSPDGLYNEQFF
J: TRBJ2-4; length: 14; V: TRBV10-2; D: -; size: -; DNA: TGCGCCAGCAGTGAGTTTACAGGGTGGAACATTCAGTACTTC; CDR3: CASSEFTGWNIQYF
J: TRBJ2-6; length: 20; V: TRBV19; D: TRBD1; size: -; DNA: TGTGCCAGTAGTATACCCACCTTGGGACAGGGACACTCTGGGGCCAACGTCCTGACTTTC; CDR3: CASSIPTLGQGHSGANVLTF
J: TRBJ1-5; length: 15; V: TRBV28; D: TRBD1; size: -; DNA: TGTGCCAGCAGGCAGGGGGTTTATAGCAATCAGCCCCAGCATTTT; CDR3: CASRQGVYSNQPQHF
J: TRBJ1-2; length: 15; V: TRBV27; D: -; size: -; DNA: TGTGCCAGCAGTCTAAAACCGGGAGTTAACTATGGCTACACCTTC; CDR3: CASSLKPGVNYGYTF
J: TRBJ2-7; length: 11; V: TRBV20-1; D: TRBD2; size: -; DNA: TGCAGTGCTAGAGGGGGGACTATGCAGTACTTC; CDR3: CSARGGTMQYF
J: TRBJ2-1; length: 15; V: TRBV6-4; D: TRBD2; size: medium-sized; DNA: TGTGCCAGCAGTGACTCGACTAGCGGGAGCAATGAGCAGTTCTTC; CDR3: CASSDSTSGSNEQFF
J: TRBJ2-7; length: 17; V: TRBV5-1; D: -; size: -; DNA: TGCGCCAGCAGCAAAACCTATGAGGATGGAGAGGGATACGAGCAGTACTTC; CDR3: CASSKTYEDGEGYEQYF
J: TRBJ2-1; length: 11; V: TRBV27; D: -; size: -; DNA: TGTGCCAGCAGTCACTCGGATGAGCAGTTCTTC; CDR3: CASSHSDEQFF
J: TRBJ2-3; length: 15; V: TRBV6-5; D: TRBD2; size: -; DNA: TGTGCCAGCAGTTATACGGGACTACTAACAGATACGCAGTATTTT; CDR3: CASSYTGLLTDTQYF